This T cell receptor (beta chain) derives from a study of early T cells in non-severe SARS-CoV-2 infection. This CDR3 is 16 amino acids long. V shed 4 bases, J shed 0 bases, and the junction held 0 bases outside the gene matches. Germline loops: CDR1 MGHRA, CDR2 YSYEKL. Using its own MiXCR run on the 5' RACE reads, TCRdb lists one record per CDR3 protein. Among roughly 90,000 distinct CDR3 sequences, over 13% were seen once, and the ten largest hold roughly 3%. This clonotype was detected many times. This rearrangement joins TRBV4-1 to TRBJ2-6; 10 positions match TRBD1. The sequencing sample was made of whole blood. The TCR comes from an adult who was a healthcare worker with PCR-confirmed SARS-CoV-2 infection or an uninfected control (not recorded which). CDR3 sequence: CASSRDRGSGANVLTF. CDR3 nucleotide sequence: TGCGCCAGCAGCCGGGACAGGGGCTCTGGGGCCAACGTCCTGACTTTC.